This T cell receptor beta chain emerged from a study of blood T cell repertoires in COVID-19. Overall study: Acute and convalescent COVID-19 samples came from the United States, Italy and Spain. T cells, B-cell-depleted T cells, or PBMCs supplied cDNA or gDNA.

Source study methods: Amplification of reference gene primers was used by the study to estimate nucleated cell counts. Libraries were prepared by immunoSEQ multiplex PCR; TCRdb keeps only in-frame clonotypes and omits some of them. The V and J calls and clone size are taken from that table; D and trimming were inferred from the DNA. The sample holds some 170,000 clones, under 90% seen once. Trimming removed 6 bases from V and 5 bases from J, with 12 bases in between. This CDR3 comprises 13 residues. The J gene is TRBJ1-5, the V gene TRBV5-3, with TRBD1 as a possible D gene (6 bases). TRBV5-3 carries the ORF label, with uncertain function. This TCR was recovered from a woman of 80 years or more with acute or convalescent COVID-19. Sequenced sample: peripheral blood. The CDR3 loop is CARTTGLDQPQHF. The CDR3 nucleotides are TGTGCCAGAACCACAGGGTTGGATCAGCCCCAGCATTTT.